The 17 T cell receptor beta chains below all came from one sample that was sequenced in a study of shared clonotypes between healthy human individuals. CD45RO-negative, CCR7-selected cells formed the naive CD8 fraction, which excluded terminally differentiated effector memory CD45RA+ cells. Method: immunoSEQ multiplex PCR; TCRdb's copy keeps in-frame clones and lacks some. Counted here are over 800,000 clones, about 92% occurring once; the ten biggest clones make up more than 20%. The sequencing sample was made of naive CD8+ T cells sorted from blood. The receptors were sampled from a man between 25 and 39 years old in good health.

This clone was observed once. CDR3 residues: CASSWAGAFSTYEQYF. As DNA, the CDR3 is TGTGCCAGCAGTTGGGCAGGCGCGTTCTCAACCTACGAGCAGTACTTC. This rearrangement joins TRBV6-6 to TRBJ2-7; D is undetermined. The CDR3 runs to 16 residues. The V and J ends lost 4 bases and 2 bases respectively, with 18 bases between them. The germline CDR1 and CDR2 sequences are MNHNY and SVGAGI (reference sequence).

The V call is TRBV5-1, the J call TRBJ2-7, with a weak D call TRBD1 (6 bases). The germline CDR1 and CDR2 sequences are SGHRS and YFSETQ. The CDR3 length is 13 residues. The V and J ends lost 4 bases and 4 bases respectively, with 12 bases between them. The CDR3 spells CASSHGQLYEQYF. The CDR3 DNA reads TGCGCCAGCAGCCACGGACAGTTATACGAGCAGTACTTC.

This chain uses TRBV25-1 with TRBJ1-5; 10 nucleotides line up with TRBD1. Germline V gene data show CDR1 as MGHDK and CDR2 as SYGVNS. J lost 1 base, V lost 3 bases, and 6 bases had no gene match. The CDR3 has 17 amino acids. The CDR3 bases are TGTGCCAGCAGTGAGGGGACAGGGGCGGGAAGCAATCAGCCCCAGCATTTT. Protein product: CASSEGTGAGSNQPQHF.

The rearrangement links TRBV2 to TRBJ2-2; 11 nucleotides agree with TRBD2. CDR1 and CDR2 from the germline V gene are SNHLY and FYNNEI. The CDR3 runs to 17 residues. Unmatched junction bases numbered 12, after V lost 6 bases and J lost 6 bases. Here the CDR3 DNA reads TGTGCCAGCAGAGGAGCTACTAGCGGGAGAAAATCCGGGGAGCTGTTTTTT. Its translation: CASRGATSGRKSGELFF.

V is TRBV12-5 and J is TRBJ1-1; TRBD1 matches at 12 bases. J lost 6 bases, V lost 2 bases, and 16 bases had no gene match. The germline V gene encodes CDR1 LGHNT and CDR2 FRNRAP. The CDR3 loop spans 19 amino acids. Here the CDR3 DNA reads TGTGCTAGTGGTTTGATAACACCCGGGACAGGGGGCGTAATTCCTGAAGCTTTCTTT. Protein: CASGLITPGTGGVIPEAFF.

The chain couples TRBV7-2 to TRBJ2-7; D is possibly TRBD2 (5 bases). The ends were cut back, 5 bases at V and 3 bases at J, with 11 bases in the middle. In germline, CDR1 is SGHTA, CDR2 FQGNSA. The CDR3 covers 13 residues. The CDR3 bases are TGTGCCAGCAGCCCACGGGAACGCTACGAGCAGTACTTC. Protein sequence: CASSPRERYEQYF.

J is TRBJ2-3 and V is TRBV28; 7 positions match TRBD2. CDR1 and CDR2 (germline): MDHEN, SYDVKM. V shed 6 bases, J shed 4 bases, and the junction held 10 bases outside the gene matches. The CDR3 runs to 15 residues. In nucleotides, the CDR3 is TGTGCCAGCAGACTAACAGCGGGAATCCCAGATACGCAGTATTTT. It yields the protein CASRLTAGIPDTQYF.

As for this clone: Other DNA sequences within the sample encode an identical CDR3. V gene TRBV27 combines with J gene TRBJ2-7, with 7 bases lining up with TRBD2. The CDR3 is 13 residues long. Trimming removed 4 bases from V and 4 bases from J; junction bases left unmatched: 4. CDR1 and CDR2 (germline): MNHEY, SMNVEV (reference sequence). In DNA, the CDR3 is TGTGCCAGCAGTTGGGGGGGAGCTTACGAGCAGTACTTC. This translates into CASSWGGAYEQYF.

The J gene is TRBJ1-5, the V gene TRBV6-1; possible D gene TRBD1, 6 bases. This CDR3 is 15 amino acids long. V was cut by 4 bases and J by 1 base, with 11 bases left in between. The V gene's germline CDR1 is MNHNS and CDR2 SASEGT. CDR3 in DNA: TGTGCCAGCAGTGGTTGGACAGCGAGCAATCAGCCCCAGCATTTT. This gives the protein CASSGWTASNQPQHF.

The chain employs TRBV6-5 and TRBJ2-5; 9 nucleotides line up with TRBD1. The germline V gene encodes CDR1 MNHEY and CDR2 SVGAGI. This CDR3 is built from 15 residues. Losses at the gene ends were 0 bases for V and 5 bases for J; bases not matched to a gene: 4. CDR3 nucleotides: TGTGCCAGCAGTTACTCTAGGGACAGGGTTGAGACCCAGTACTTC. Amino acid sequence: CASSYSRDRVETQYF.

The chain combines TRBV6-5 with TRBJ2-5, with D possibly matching TRBD1 (6 bases). This CDR3 has 14 residues. Germline CDR1 and CDR2: MNHEY and SVGAGI. V lost 3 bases to trimming and J lost 4 bases, with 12 bases between them. The DNA of the CDR3 is TGTGCCAGCAGTTATGGTGTCAGGGGAGAGACCCAGTACTTC. Encoded protein: CASSYGVRGETQYF.

V and J are TRBV11-2 and TRBJ1-4; 8 nucleotides agree with TRBD1. V lost 5 bases, J lost 2 bases, and 10 bases stayed unmatched. This CDR3 contains 17 residues. Germline CDR1 SGHAT, CDR2 FQNNGV. Here the CDR3 DNA reads TGTGCCAGCAGCCGGGGAGACAGGGGCCTTACTAATGAAAAACTGTTTTTT. It encodes CASSRGDRGLTNEKLFF.

This clone is a singleton in its sample. The rearrangement joins TRBV19 to TRBJ2-3; TRBD1 agrees at 7 bases. After removal of 7 bases from V and 6 bases from J, the junction contained 10 bases not matched to a gene. The CDR3 totals 14 residues. Germline CDR1 LNHDA, CDR2 SQIVND (reference sequence). The CDR3: CASTYHQGVDTQYF. CDR3 nucleotides: TGTGCCAGTACCTACCACCAGGGGGTTGATACGCAGTATTTT.

V and J are TRBV2 and TRBJ2-5; TRBD1 agrees at 8 bases. CDR1 and CDR2 from the germline V gene are SNHLY and FYNNEI. V dropped 6 bases and J dropped 2; count of bases not matched to a gene: 5. This CDR3 has 14 amino acids. This CDR3 is CASSRGQRQETQYF. The CDR3 bases are TGTGCCAGCAGCAGGGGGCAAAGGCAAGAGACCCAGTACTTC.

J is TRBJ2-7 and V is TRBV27; 7 bases agree with TRBD1. CDR1 and CDR2 from the germline V gene are MNHEY and SMNVEV (reference sequence). Losses at the gene ends were 3 bases for V and 4 bases for J; bases not matched to a gene: 6. This CDR3 spans 14 amino acids. The CDR3 protein is CASSFVTGKYEQYF. CDR3 in DNA: TGTGCCAGCAGTTTTGTGACAGGGAAATACGAGCAGTACTTC.

The gene calls are TRBV7-8 and TRBJ1-1; the D is unclear. Germline CDR1 reads SGHVS; CDR2 reads FQNEAQ. Deletions cut 1 base from V and 8 bases from J, with 8 bases between. The CDR3 has 12 residues. The CDR3 region is CASSLGAGEAFF. CDR3 DNA sequence: TGTGCCAGCAGCTTAGGGGCAGGAGAAGCTTTCTTT.

DNA of the CDR3: TGTGCCAGCAGTTTTAAGGCAGGGTCCTACGAGCAGTACTTC. This encodes CASSFKAGSYEQYF. J is TRBJ2-7 and V is TRBV28, with D perhaps TRBD1 (5 bases). The V end was cut by 3 bases, the J end by 1 base, with 10 bases between. There are 14 residues in the CDR3. Germline-derived CDR1 and CDR2 are MDHEN and SYDVKM.